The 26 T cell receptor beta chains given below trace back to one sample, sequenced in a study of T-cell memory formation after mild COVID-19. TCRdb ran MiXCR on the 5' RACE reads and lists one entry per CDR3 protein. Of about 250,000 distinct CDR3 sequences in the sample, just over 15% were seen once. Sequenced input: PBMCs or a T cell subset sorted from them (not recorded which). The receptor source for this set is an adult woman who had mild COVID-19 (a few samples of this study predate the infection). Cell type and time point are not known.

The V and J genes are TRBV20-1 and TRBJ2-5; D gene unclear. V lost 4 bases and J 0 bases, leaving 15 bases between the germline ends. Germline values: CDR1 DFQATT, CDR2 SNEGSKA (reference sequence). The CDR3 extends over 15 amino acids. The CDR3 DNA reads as TGCAGTGCTATCATGCGGTCCGCGTACCAAGAGACCCAGTACTTC. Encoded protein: CSAIMRSAYQETQYF.

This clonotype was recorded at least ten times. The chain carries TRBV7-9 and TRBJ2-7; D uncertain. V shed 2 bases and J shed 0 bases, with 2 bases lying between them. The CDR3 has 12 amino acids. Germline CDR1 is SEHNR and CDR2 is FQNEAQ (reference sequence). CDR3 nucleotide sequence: TGTGCCAGCAGCTTAAACTCCTACGAGCAGTACTTC. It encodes CASSLNSYEQYF.

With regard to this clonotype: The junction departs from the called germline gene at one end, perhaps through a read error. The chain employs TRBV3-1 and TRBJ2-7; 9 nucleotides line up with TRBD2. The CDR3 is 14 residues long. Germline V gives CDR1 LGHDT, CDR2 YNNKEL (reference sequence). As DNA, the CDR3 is TGTGCCAGCAGCCAAGGCGGGAGGGCCGTCGGACCTAAGTTC. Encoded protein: CASSQGGRAVGPKF.

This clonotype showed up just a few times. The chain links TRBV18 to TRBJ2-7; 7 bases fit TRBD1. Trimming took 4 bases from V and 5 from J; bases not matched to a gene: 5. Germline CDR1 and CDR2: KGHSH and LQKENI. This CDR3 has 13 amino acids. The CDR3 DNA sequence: TGTGCCAGCTCACAAACGGGGACAGACGAGCAGTACTTC. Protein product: CASSQTGTDEQYF.

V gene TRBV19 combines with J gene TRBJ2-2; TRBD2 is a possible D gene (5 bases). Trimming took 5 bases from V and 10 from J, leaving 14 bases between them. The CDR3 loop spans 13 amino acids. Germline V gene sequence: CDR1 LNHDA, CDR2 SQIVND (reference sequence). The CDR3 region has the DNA TGTGCCAGTAGTTCCTCACGAGGACTGGAGCTGTTTTTT. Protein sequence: CASSSSRGLELFF. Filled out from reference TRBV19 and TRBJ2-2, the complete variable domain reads DGGITQSPKYLFRKEGQNVTLSCEQNLNHDAMYWYRQDPGQGLRLIYYSQIVNDFQKGDIAEGYSVSREKKESFPLTVTSAQKNPTAFYLCASSSSRGLELFFGEGSRLTVL.

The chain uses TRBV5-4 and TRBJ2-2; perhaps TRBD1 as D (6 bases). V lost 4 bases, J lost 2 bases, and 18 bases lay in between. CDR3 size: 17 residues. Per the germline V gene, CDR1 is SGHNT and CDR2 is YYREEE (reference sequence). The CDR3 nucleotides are TGTGCCAGCAGCGGCGTGGGGGCGCGGCGAAACACCGGGGAGCTGTTTTTT. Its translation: CASSGVGARRNTGELFF. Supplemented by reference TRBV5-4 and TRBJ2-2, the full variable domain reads ETGVTQSPTHLIKTRGQQVTLRCSSQSGHNTVSWYQQALGQGPQFIFQYYREEENGRGNFPPRFSGLQFPNYSSELNVNALELDDSALYLCASSGVGARRNTGELFFGEGSRLTVL.

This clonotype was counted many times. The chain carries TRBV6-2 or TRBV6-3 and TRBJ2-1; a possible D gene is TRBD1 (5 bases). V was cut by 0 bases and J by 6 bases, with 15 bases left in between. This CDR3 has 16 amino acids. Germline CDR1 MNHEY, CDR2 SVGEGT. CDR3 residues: CASSYSGRGRVNEQFF. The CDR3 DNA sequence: TGTGCCAGCAGTTACTCGGGAAGGGGAAGGGTCAATGAGCAGTTCTTC.

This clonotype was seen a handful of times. Written as DNA, the CDR3 is TGTGCCACCCAGAGGGGCCAAGAGACCCAGTACTTC. Its translation: CATQRGQETQYF. This rearrangement joins TRBV19 to TRBJ2-5, with D perhaps TRBD1 or TRBD2 (5 bases each). The CDR3 is made up of 12 amino acids. V lost 10 bases to trimming and J lost 1 base, with 10 bases between them. Looked up from germline, CDR1 is LNHDA and CDR2 is SQIVND (reference sequence).

The CDR3 spells CASSPGKSGGWTEAFF. CDR3 DNA: TGTGCCAGCAGTCCCGGAAAGTCAGGGGGCTGGACTGAAGCTTTCTTT. J is TRBJ1-1 and V is TRBV12-3 or TRBV12-4, with 8 bases identical to TRBD1. The CDR3 spans 16 residues. V shed 5 bases and J 5 bases; nucleotides not matched to a gene: 13.

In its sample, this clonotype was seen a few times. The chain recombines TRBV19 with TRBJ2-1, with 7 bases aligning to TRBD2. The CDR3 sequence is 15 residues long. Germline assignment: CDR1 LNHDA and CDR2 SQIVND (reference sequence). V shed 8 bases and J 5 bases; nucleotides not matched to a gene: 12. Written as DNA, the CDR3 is TGTGCCAGTGAAGATCTAGCGGACAAGGACAATGAGCAGTTCTTC. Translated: CASEDLADKDNEQFF.

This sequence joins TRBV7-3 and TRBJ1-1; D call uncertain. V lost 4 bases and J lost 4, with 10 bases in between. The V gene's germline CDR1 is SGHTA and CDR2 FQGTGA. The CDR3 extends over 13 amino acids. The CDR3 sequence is CASSYEFGTEAFF. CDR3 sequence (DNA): TGTGCCAGCAGCTACGAGTTTGGCACTGAAGCTTTCTTT.

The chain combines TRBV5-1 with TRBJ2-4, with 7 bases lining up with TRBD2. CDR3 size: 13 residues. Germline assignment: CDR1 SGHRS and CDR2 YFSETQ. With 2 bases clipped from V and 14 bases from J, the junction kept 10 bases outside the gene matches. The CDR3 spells CASSFEGRGEKYF. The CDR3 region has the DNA TGCGCCAGCAGCTTCGAGGGTCGGGGGGAAAAGTACTTC.

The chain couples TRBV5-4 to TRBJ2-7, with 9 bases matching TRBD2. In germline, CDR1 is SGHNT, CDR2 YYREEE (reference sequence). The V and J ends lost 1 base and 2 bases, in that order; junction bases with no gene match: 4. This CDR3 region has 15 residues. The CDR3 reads CASSLMVAGAYEQYF. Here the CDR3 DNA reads TGTGCCAGCAGCTTGATGGTAGCGGGAGCCTACGAGCAGTACTTC.

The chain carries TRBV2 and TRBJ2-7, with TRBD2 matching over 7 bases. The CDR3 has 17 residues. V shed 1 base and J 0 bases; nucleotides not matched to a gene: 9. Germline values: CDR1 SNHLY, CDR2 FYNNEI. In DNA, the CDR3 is TGTGCCAGCAGTGAAGTGGGGCCGGGAGGATTCTCCTACGAGCAGTACTTC. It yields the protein CASSEVGPGGFSYEQYF.

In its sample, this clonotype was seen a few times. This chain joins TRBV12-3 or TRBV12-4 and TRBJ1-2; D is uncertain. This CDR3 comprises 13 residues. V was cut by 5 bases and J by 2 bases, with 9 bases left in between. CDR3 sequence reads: CASSHDPNYGYTF. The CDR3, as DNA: TGTGCCAGCAGTCACGACCCCAACTATGGCTACACCTTC.

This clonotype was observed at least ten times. The CDR3 is CASSGGLGTQYF. The CDR3, as DNA: TGTGCCAGCAGTGGGGGGCTGGGGACGCAGTATTTT. The chain recombines TRBV12-3 or TRBV12-4 with TRBJ2-3; D is perhaps TRBD1 or TRBD2 (6 bases each). Trimming removed 5 bases from V and 9 bases from J, with 12 bases in between. The CDR3 runs 12 residues.

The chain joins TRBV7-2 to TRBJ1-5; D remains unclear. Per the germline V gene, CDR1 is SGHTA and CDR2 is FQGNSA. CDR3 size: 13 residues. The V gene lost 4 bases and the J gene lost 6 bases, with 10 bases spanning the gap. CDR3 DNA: TGTGCCAGCAGCTCACTAGGCTCTCAGCCCCAGCATTTT. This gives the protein CASSSLGSQPQHF.

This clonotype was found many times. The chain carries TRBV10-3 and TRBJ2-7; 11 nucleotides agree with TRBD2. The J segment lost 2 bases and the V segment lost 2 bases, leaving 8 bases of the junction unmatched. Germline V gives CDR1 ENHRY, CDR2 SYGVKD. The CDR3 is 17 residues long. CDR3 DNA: TGTGCCATCAGTGAGAGCGTGGCTAGCGGGAGGACCTACGAGCAGTACTTC. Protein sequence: CAISESVASGRTYEQYF.

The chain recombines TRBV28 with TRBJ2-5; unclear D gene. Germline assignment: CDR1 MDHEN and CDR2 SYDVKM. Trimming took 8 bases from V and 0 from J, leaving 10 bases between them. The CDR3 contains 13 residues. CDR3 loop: CASSKIDQETQYF. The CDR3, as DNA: TGTGCCAGCTCTAAAATCGACCAAGAGACCCAGTACTTC.

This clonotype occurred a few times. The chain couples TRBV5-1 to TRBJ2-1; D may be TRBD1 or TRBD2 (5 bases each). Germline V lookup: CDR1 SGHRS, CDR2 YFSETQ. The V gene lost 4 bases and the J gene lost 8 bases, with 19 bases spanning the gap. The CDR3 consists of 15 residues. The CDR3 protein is CASSLLGIGGYEQFF. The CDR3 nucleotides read TGCGCCAGCAGCCTGCTGGGGATTGGGGGATATGAGCAGTTCTTC.

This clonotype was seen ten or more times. CDR3 residues: CASSPDTDTQYF. In DNA form, the CDR3 reads TGTGCCAGCTCACCAGACACAGATACGCAGTATTTT. The rearrangement uses TRBV18 and TRBJ2-3; no firm D call. Germline V lookup: CDR1 KGHSH, CDR2 LQKENI. The CDR3 loop spans 12 amino acids. V gave up 2 bases and J gave up 2 bases, with 2 bases separating them.

The CDR3 region has the DNA TGTGCCAGCAGCCAAGTCGCTGGGAACACTGAAGCTTTCTTT. Amino acid sequence: CASSQVAGNTEAFF. The chain has TRBV3-1 and TRBJ1-1; D is undetermined. Germline assignment: CDR1 LGHDT and CDR2 YNNKEL (reference sequence). V lost 1 base, J lost 1 base, and 7 bases lay in between. This CDR3 has 14 amino acids.

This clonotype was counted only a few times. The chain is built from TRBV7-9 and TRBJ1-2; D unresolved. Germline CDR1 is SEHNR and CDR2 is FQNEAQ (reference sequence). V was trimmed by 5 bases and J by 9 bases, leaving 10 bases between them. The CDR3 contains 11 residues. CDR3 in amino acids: CASSIGPSYTF. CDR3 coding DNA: TGTGCCAGCAGCATAGGTCCGAGCTACACCTTC.

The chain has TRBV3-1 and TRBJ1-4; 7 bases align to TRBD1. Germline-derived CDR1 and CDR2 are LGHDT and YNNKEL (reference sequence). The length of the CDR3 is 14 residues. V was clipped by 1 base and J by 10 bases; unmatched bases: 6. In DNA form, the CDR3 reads TGTGCCAGCAGCCAAGGACAGGGACTCGGAAAACTGTTTTTT. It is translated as CASSQGQGLGKLFF.

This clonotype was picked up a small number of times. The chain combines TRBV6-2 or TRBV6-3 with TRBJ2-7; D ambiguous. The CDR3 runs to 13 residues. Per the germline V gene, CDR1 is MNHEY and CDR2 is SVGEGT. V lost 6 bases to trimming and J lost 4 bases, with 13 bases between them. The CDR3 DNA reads TGTGCCAGCAGCCCCCAGGCTAGATACGAGCAGTACTTC. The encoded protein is CASSPQARYEQYF.

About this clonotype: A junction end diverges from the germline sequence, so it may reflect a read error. The CDR3 loop is CASSHSLGRTEAFF. Here the CDR3 DNA reads TGTGCCAGCAGTCACTCACTAGGAAGAACTGAAGCTTTCTTT. The chain employs TRBV6-2 or TRBV6-3 and TRBJ1-1; no reliable D call. The CDR3 runs to 14 residues. CDR1 and CDR2 from the germline V gene are MNHEY and SVGEGT.